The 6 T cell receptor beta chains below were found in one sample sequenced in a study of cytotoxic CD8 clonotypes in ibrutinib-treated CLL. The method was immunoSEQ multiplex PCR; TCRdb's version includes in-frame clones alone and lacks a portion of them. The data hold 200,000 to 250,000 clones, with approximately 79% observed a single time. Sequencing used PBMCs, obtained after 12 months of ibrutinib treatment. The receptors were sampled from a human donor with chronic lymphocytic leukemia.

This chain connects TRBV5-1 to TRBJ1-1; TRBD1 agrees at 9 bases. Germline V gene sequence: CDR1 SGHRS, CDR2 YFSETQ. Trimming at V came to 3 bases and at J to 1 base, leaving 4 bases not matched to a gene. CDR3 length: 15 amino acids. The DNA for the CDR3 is TGCGCCAGCAGCTCGATGGGACAGGGGAACACTGAAGCTTTCTTT. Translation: CASSSMGQGNTEAFF.

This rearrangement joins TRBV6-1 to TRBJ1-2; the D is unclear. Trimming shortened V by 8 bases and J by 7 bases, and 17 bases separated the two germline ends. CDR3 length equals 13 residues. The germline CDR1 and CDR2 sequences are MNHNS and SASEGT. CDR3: CASDPPDARGYTF. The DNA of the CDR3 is TGTGCCAGCGACCCCCCGGATGCTCGTGGCTACACCTTC.

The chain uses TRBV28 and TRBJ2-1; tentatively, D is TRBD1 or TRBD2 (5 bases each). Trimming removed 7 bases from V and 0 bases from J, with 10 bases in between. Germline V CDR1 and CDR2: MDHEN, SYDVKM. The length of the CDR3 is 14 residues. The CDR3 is CASNVRGSYNEQFF. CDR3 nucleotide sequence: TGTGCCAGCAATGTGAGGGGCTCCTACAATGAGCAGTTCTTC.

The CDR3 sequence is CASSSPGQGVLNTEAFF. The CDR3 DNA is TGTGCCAGCAGTTCGCCGGGACAGGGGGTTTTGAACACTGAAGCTTTCTTT. The rearrangement links TRBV2 to TRBJ1-1; TRBD1 agrees at 11 bases. Trimming took 5 bases from V and 0 from J; bases not matched to a gene: 8. Germline values: CDR1 SNHLY, CDR2 FYNNEI. The CDR3 covers 17 residues.

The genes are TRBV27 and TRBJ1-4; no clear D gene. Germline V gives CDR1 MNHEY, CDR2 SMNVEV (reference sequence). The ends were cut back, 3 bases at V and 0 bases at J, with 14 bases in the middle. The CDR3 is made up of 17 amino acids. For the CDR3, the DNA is TGTGCCAGCAGTTTGGGTGCCGAAGACGCAACTAATGAAAAACTGTTTTTT. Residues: CASSLGAEDATNEKLFF.

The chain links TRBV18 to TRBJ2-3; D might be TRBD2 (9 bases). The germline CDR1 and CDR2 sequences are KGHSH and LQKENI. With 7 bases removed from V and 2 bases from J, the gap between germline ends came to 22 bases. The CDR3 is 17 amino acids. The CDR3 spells CASFPDRASGNTDTQYF. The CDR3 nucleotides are TGTGCCAGCTTCCCGGACAGGGCTAGCGGGAACACAGATACGCAGTATTTT.